Reported below is one T cell receptor beta chain. Its antigen is as yet unknown. Germline V gene data show CDR1 as SGHNT and CDR2 as YYREEE (reference sequence). The CDR3 is 14 amino acids. V lost 3 bases and J 4 bases, leaving 13 bases between the germline ends. The data originate from a study of cytomegalovirus exposure and HLA in healthy donors. Study-wide findings and caveats: In a later analysis, first-cohort TCR clusters were found to tend to co-occur in the 120 validation repertoires.

Assay: immunoSEQ multiplex PCR; the TCRdb copy retains only in-frame clones and omits some. This table holds 130,000 to 150,000 clones, roughly 90% found once. The chain is built from TRBV5-4 and TRBJ1-2; D may be TRBD1 (5 bases). This TCR was recovered from a man between 18 and 35 years old in good health and CMV-seronegative. Sequencing was done on a sample of PBMCs. The CDR3 DNA follows: TGTGCCAGCAGCTCAGATGTCGGGGGCTATGGCTACACCTTC. Its protein is CASSSDVGGYGYTF.